This TCR beta chain was sequenced during a study of CD8 T cells in ankylosing spondylitis. The length of the CDR3 is 17 residues. V gave up 4 bases and J gave up 0 bases, with 18 bases separating them. Germline values: CDR1 SGHKS, CDR2 YYEKEE (reference sequence). TCRdb ran MiXCR on the 5' RACE reads and lists one entry per CDR3 protein. The table has roughly 130,000 distinct CDR3 sequences, around 15% seen once. The gene calls are TRBV5-5 and TRBJ2-3; no firm D call. This receptor was taken from a female donor with ankylosing spondylitis or in good health (not recorded which). The sample taken for sequencing was blood, either unsorted or a sorted T cell fraction (not recorded which). For the CDR3, the DNA is TGTGCCAGCAGCCCGTTGACCTACCTAAGAAGCACAGATACGCAGTATTTT. Protein sequence: CASSPLTYLRSTDTQYF.